This T cell receptor (beta chain) originates from a study of T cell responses to AZD1222 COVID-19 vaccine. Overall study: Pooling was applied to second doses at about 4 or about 12 weeks. Broader study findings: The reported proportion of spike-specific TCRs targeting unmutated variant regions was nearly half.

As for this clone: What it binds is not known.

Profiling relied on immunoSEQ multiplex PCR, and the TCRdb table lists in-frame clones only, not all of them. Of 25,000 to 30,000 clones in the sample, roughly nine tenths were seen once. V shed 1 base and J 6 bases; nucleotides not matched to a gene: 12. CDR3 length equals 17 residues. From germline, CDR1 is SGHVS and CDR2 FQNEAQ. This specimen consisted of peripheral blood, obtained on day 0 of AZD1222 vaccination. The receptor was derived from an adult in good health. V gene TRBV7-8 combines with J gene TRBJ1-5; 7 bases line up with TRBD1. CDR3 residues: CASSLGPGGRMGQPQHF. Written as DNA, the CDR3 is TGTGCCAGCAGCTTAGGCCCAGGGGGGAGGATGGGTCAGCCCCAGCATTTT.